The 32 T cell receptor beta chains reported below all come from one sample, sequenced in a study of T cells in Graves' hyperthyroidism and ophthalmopathy. RNA transcripts gave rise to amplified TCR beta CDR3 regions. The HTBI primer set drove a first-round RT-PCR of the TCR CDR3. TCRdb recomputed calls from the multiplex PCR reads with MiXCR, one row per CDR3 protein. The sample includes over 400,000 distinct CDR3 sequences, approximately 23% seen only once; the top ten take roughly 49%. The specimen sequenced was blood. These receptors were taken from a woman in her 70s with Graves' ophthalmopathy.

This clonotype was seen more than once but under ten times. The rearrangement joins TRBV5-1 to TRBJ1-1; 7 nucleotides match TRBD1. Trimming cost V 4 bases and J 5 bases; bases outside gene matches: 11. Germline-derived CDR1 and CDR2 are SGHRS and YFSETQ. The CDR3 is made up of 15 amino acids. CDR3 bases: TGCGCCAGCAGCCCCGGACAGGCGAGGGGTACTGAAGCTTTCTTT. It codes for CASSPGQARGTEAFF.

The table lists this clonotype with a few counts. This sequence joins TRBV28 and TRBJ2-1, with a tentative D call TRBD2 (7 bases). Germline loops: CDR1 MDHEN, CDR2 SYDVKM. V was cut by 8 bases and J by 7 bases, with 15 bases left in between. The CDR3 has 13 amino acids. For the CDR3, the DNA is TGTGCCAGCGGCGGGGGCCACATTAATGAGCAGTTCTTC. It is translated as CASGGGHINEQFF.

The CDR3 loop is CASSTRGTSGSYEQYF. Written as DNA, the CDR3 is TGTGCCAGCAGCACCAGAGGGACTAGCGGGTCTTACGAGCAGTACTTC. The chain employs TRBV9 and TRBJ2-7; 12 bases match TRBD2. J was trimmed by 4 bases and V by 4 bases; bases with no gene match: 9. Germline CDR1 is SGDLS and CDR2 is YYNGEE. CDR3 length equals 16 residues.

The V and J genes are TRBV11-3 and TRBJ1-3, with D unclear. V gave up 0 bases and J gave up 6 bases, with 6 bases separating them. Germline V CDR1 and CDR2: SGHNT, YENEEA. The CDR3 is 13 residues long. Here the CDR3 DNA reads TGTGCCAGCAGCTTAGAATCGACAAACACCATATATTTT. Translated, it gives CASSLESTNTIYF.

This clonotype was counted a few times. J is TRBJ1-4 and V is TRBV27; no firm D call. Germline V lookup: CDR1 MNHEY, CDR2 SMNVEV (reference sequence). There are 13 residues in the CDR3. V lost 6 bases to trimming and J lost 3 bases, with 8 bases between them. The CDR3 DNA is TGTGCCAGCAGAAGAACTTCTAATGAAAAACTGTTTTTT. It yields the protein CASRRTSNEKLFF.

The DNA for the CDR3 is TGTGCCAGCACCAAAGGACAGGGGAGCTCCTACGAGCAGTACTTC. It is translated as CASTKGQGSSYEQYF. This chain connects TRBV5-5 to TRBJ2-7; 9 bases map to TRBD1. The J segment lost 0 bases and the V segment lost 6 bases, leaving 7 bases of the junction unmatched. The CDR3 runs 15 residues. Germline CDR1 is SGHKS and CDR2 is YYEKEE (reference sequence).

The V call is TRBV9, the J call TRBJ2-3; TRBD1 might be the D (5 bases). The germline gives CDR1 SGDLS, CDR2 YYNGEE. CDR3 length equals 14 residues. V dropped 0 bases and J dropped 3 bases, with 8 bases sitting between them. The CDR3 DNA is TGTGCCAGCAGCGTAGCGACAGTGACAGATACGCAGTATTTT. The encoded protein is CASSVATVTDTQYF.

In its sample, this clonotype was seen many times. The chain carries TRBV20-1 and TRBJ1-1; D is ambiguous. The CDR3 contains 12 residues. Per germline, CDR1 DFQATT and CDR2 SNEGSKA (reference sequence). Trimming removed 6 bases from V and 4 bases from J, with 12 bases in between. CDR3 loop: CSAWRPGTEAFF. Written as DNA, the CDR3 is TGCAGTGCCTGGAGACCGGGCACTGAAGCTTTCTTT.

J is TRBJ2-1 and V is TRBV2, with 8 bases aligning to TRBD2. The CDR3 spans 15 residues. Germline lookup yields CDR1 SNHLY and CDR2 FYNNEI. V shed 6 bases and J 9 bases; nucleotides not matched to a gene: 13. The CDR3 protein is CASRKSGSKLGEQFF. Here the CDR3 DNA reads TGTGCCAGCAGGAAGAGCGGGAGCAAACTTGGTGAGCAGTTCTTC.

The CDR3 sequence is CASSQVTGVTDTQYF. The CDR3 DNA sequence: TGTGCCAGCAGCCAAGTCACGGGGGTCACAGATACGCAGTATTTT. This chain links TRBV3-1 with TRBJ2-3; a possible D gene is TRBD2 (6 bases). CDR1 is LGHDT, CDR2 YNNKEL, per germline (reference sequence). This CDR3 is 15 amino acids long. With 1 base removed from V and 2 bases from J, the gap between germline ends came to 10 bases.

The CDR3 sequence is CATSGRGGVLNTEAFF. The CDR3 DNA reads as TGTGCCACCAGCGGAAGAGGTGGGGTGTTGAACACTGAAGCTTTCTTT. The genes are TRBV15 and TRBJ1-1; no reliable D call. Germline V gene data show CDR1 as LNHNV and CDR2 as YYDKDF (reference sequence). The CDR3 sequence is 16 residues long. With 5 bases removed from V and 0 bases from J, the gap between germline ends came to 16 bases.

The table lists this clonotype with a count of one. The chain combines TRBV29-1 with TRBJ1-2; D unclear. The CDR3 contains 16 residues. Between the trimmed V and J ends, which lost 7 bases and 4 bases, there was a span of 25 bases. CDR1 is SQVTM, CDR2 ANQGSEA, per germline. The CDR3 loop is CSATLREVLYRYGYTF. The CDR3, as DNA: TGCAGCGCCACCCTGAGGGAGGTCCTTTATCGCTATGGCTACACCTTC. The complete variable domain, with remaining parts taken from reference TRBV29-1 and TRBJ1-2, reads SAVISQKPSRDICQRGTSLTIQCQVDSQVTMMFWYRQQPGQSLTLIATANQGSEATYESGFVIDKFPISRPNLTFSTLTVSNMSPEDSSIYLCSATLREVLYRYGYTFGSGTRLTVV.

This chain links TRBV7-9 with TRBJ1-4, with D uncertain. Deletions cut 2 bases from V and 1 base from J, with 11 bases between. Germline lookup yields CDR1 SEHNR and CDR2 FQNEAQ (reference sequence). The CDR3 is made up of 16 amino acids. The CDR3, as DNA: TGTGCCAGCAGCTTACACGAGGGCAGAACTAATGAAAAACTGTTTTTT. This encodes CASSLHEGRTNEKLFF.

The J gene is TRBJ2-1, the V gene TRBV2, with no clear D. The germline CDR1 and CDR2 sequences are SNHLY and FYNNEI. CDR3 size: 13 residues. V was clipped by 4 bases and J by 5 bases, with 9 bases between them. As DNA, the CDR3 is TGTGCCAGCAGTGCGGACCTACACAATGAGCAGTTCTTC. Protein sequence: CASSADLHNEQFF.

The table lists this clonotype with a few counts. The chain is built from TRBV5-1 and TRBJ2-3, with D uncertain. Per germline, CDR1 SGHRS and CDR2 YFSETQ. V lost 5 bases to trimming and J lost 5 bases, with 18 bases between them. The CDR3 length is 15 residues. The DNA for the CDR3 is TGCGCCAGCAGGACTGACCCCCGGATGGGAGATACGCAGTATTTT. Amino acids: CASRTDPRMGDTQYF. Together with reference TRBV5-1 and TRBJ2-3, the CDR3 gives the full variable domain: KAGVTQTPRYLIKTRGQQVTLSCSPISGHRSVSWYQQTPGQGLQFLFEYFSETQRNKGNFPGRFSGRQFSNSRSEMNVSTLELGDSALYLCASRTDPRMGDTQYFGPGTRLTVL.

The V call is TRBV20-1, the J call TRBJ1-1, with D unresolved. The V gene lost 5 bases and the J gene lost 1 base, with 11 bases spanning the gap. The CDR3 runs 13 residues. CDR1 and CDR2 from the germline V gene are DFQATT and SNEGSKA (reference sequence). CDR3: CSARSTGNTEAFF. The DNA for the CDR3 is TGCAGTGCTCGGTCGACTGGGAACACTGAAGCTTTCTTT.

In its sample, this clonotype was seen many times. The chain has TRBV12-3 or TRBV12-4 and TRBJ2-2; TRBD1 agrees at 10 bases. Trimming cost V 5 bases and J 6 bases; bases outside gene matches: 6. The CDR3 consists of 15 residues. The CDR3: CASSDRGQVAGELFF. The CDR3 DNA reads as TGTGCCAGCAGTGACAGGGGGCAGGTAGCCGGGGAGCTGTTTTTT.

The V gene is TRBV20-1, the J gene TRBJ2-1; 14 bases match TRBD2. With 5 bases clipped from V and 9 bases from J, the junction kept 15 bases outside the gene matches. Germline loops: CDR1 DFQATT, CDR2 SNEGSKA (reference sequence). The CDR3 has 17 residues. In DNA, the CDR3 is TGCAGTGCTTCCCCGGGACTAGCGGGAGTCTTATCCTCTGAGCAGTTCTTC. This codes for CSASPGLAGVLSSEQFF.

This clonotype was observed many times. The chain carries TRBV12-3 or TRBV12-4 and TRBJ1-2; maybe TRBD1 (6 bases). V lost 7 bases to trimming and J lost 6 bases, with 21 bases between them. This CDR3 is built from 15 residues. The CDR3 loop is CASTQGNRDRNGYTF. The CDR3 DNA is TGTGCCAGCACCCAGGGGAACAGGGACCGAAATGGCTACACCTTC.

This rearrangement joins TRBV30 to TRBJ2-7; 7 bases align to TRBD2. The CDR3 covers 11 residues. Germline CDR1 GTSNPN, CDR2 SVGIG (reference sequence). With 5 bases clipped from V and 5 bases from J, the junction kept 3 bases outside the gene matches. CDR3 DNA: TGTGCCTGGGGTCGGGGGGACGAGCAGTACTTC. This translates into CAWGRGDEQYF.

This clonotype was counted a few times. V is TRBV7-2 and J is TRBJ2-4, with 11 positions matching TRBD2. The junction had 7 bases not matched to a gene; V was cut back by 5 bases and J by 10 bases. Looked up from germline, CDR1 is SGHTA and CDR2 is FQGNSA. The CDR3 is made up of 14 amino acids. CDR3 loop: CASSADSGRGIQYF. In DNA form, the CDR3 reads TGTGCCAGCAGCGCAGATAGCGGGAGGGGGATTCAGTACTTC.

A few counts support this clonotype. This rearrangement joins TRBV3-1 to TRBJ2-1, with 10 nucleotides matching TRBD1. J lost 10 bases, V lost 6 bases, and 12 bases had no gene match. Germline CDR1 LGHDT, CDR2 YNNKEL (reference sequence). This CDR3 contains 15 residues. CDR3 coding DNA: TGTGCCAGCAGTCCCGGGACAGGGGCAGTCAGAGAGCAGTTCTTC. Amino acids: CASSPGTGAVREQFF.

This clonotype was seen more than once but under ten times. The V call is TRBV3-1, the J call TRBJ2-1; the match to TRBD2 covers 9 bases. This CDR3 comprises 15 residues. Germline CDR1 LGHDT, CDR2 YNNKEL (reference sequence). V shed 5 bases and J 4 bases; nucleotides not matched to a gene: 6. The CDR3 coding sequence is TGTGCCAGCAGCGAGACTAGCGGAAAATACAATGAGCAGTTCTTC. Translation gives CASSETSGKYNEQFF.

This clonotype was picked up a small number of times. The chain employs TRBV27 and TRBJ2-6; D unclear. Trimming left V 4 bases short and J 3 bases short, with 7 bases between. From germline, CDR1 is MNHEY and CDR2 SMNVEV (reference sequence). The CDR3 is made up of 14 amino acids. The CDR3 here is CASSSVFGANVLTF. CDR3 bases: TGTGCCAGCAGTTCCGTATTTGGGGCCAACGTCCTGACTTTC.

This clonotype was detected only a few times. The chain has TRBV11-3 and TRBJ2-1; D gene unclear. Germline assignment: CDR1 SGHNT and CDR2 YENEEA. Deletions cut 2 bases from V and 7 bases from J, with 12 bases between. The CDR3 contains 14 residues. Here the CDR3 reads CASSLTPLANEQFF. The CDR3 DNA reads as TGTGCCAGCAGCTTAACCCCCTTGGCTAATGAGCAGTTCTTC. Full variable domain (missing parts from reference TRBV11-3 and TRBJ2-1): EAGVVQSPRYKIIEKKQPVAFWCNPISGHNTLYWYLQNLGQGPELLIRYENEEAVDDSQLPKDRFSAERLKGVDSTLKIQPAELGDSAVYLCASSLTPLANEQFFGPGTRLTVL.

This clonotype was counted between two and nine times. The chain couples TRBV19 to TRBJ2-5, with TRBD2 as a possible D gene (6 bases). This CDR3 contains 15 residues. From germline, CDR1 is LNHDA and CDR2 SQIVND (reference sequence). The germline V and J ends were trimmed by 1 base and 4 bases, with 13 bases remaining between them. The CDR3, as DNA: TGTGCCAGTAGTATAGGGATGGGACTTAGAGAGACCCAGTACTTC. Protein product: CASSIGMGLRETQYF.

This chain joins TRBV13 and TRBJ2-7, with D possibly TRBD2 on 5 matching bases. The V gene's germline CDR1 is PRHDT and CDR2 FYEKMQ (reference sequence). The length of the CDR3 is 15 residues. The V end lost 5 bases, the J end lost 3 bases, and 17 bases lay between the germline ends. CDR3 in amino acids: CASSEGLRPFYEQYF. In DNA, the CDR3 is TGTGCCAGCAGCGAAGGACTTAGACCCTTCTACGAGCAGTACTTC.

The chain combines TRBV29-1 with TRBJ2-1; TRBD2 is a possible D gene (5 bases). CDR3 length: 13 amino acids. Trimming cost V 8 bases and J 3 bases, with 14 bases left between them. Germline V gene lookup returns CDR1 SQVTM and CDR2 ANQGSEA. The CDR3 DNA is TGCAGCTTTACGGGGAGTGACTACAATGAGCAGTTCTTC. Protein sequence: CSFTGSDYNEQFF.

The CDR3 DNA reads TGTGCCAGCAGCTCGACCCCTCAGGGTTGGGACAATGAGCAGTTCTTC. The encoded protein is CASSSTPQGWDNEQFF. This chain links TRBV5-6 with TRBJ2-1; D might be TRBD1 (5 bases). The CDR3 has 16 amino acids. The germline gives CDR1 SGHDT, CDR2 YYEEEE. V lost 3 bases and J lost 5, with 18 bases in between.

This clonotype was counted at least ten times. The chain combines TRBV28 with TRBJ2-5; D remains unclear. Germline CDR1 and CDR2: MDHEN and SYDVKM. The CDR3 runs to 14 residues. V lost 3 bases and J lost 1, with 9 bases in between. The CDR3 loop is CASSFQLIQETQYF. The CDR3 region has the DNA TGTGCCAGCAGTTTTCAATTAATCCAAGAGACCCAGTACTTC.

The chain has TRBV7-8 and TRBJ2-1; tentatively, D is TRBD1 or TRBD2 (6 bases each). The CDR3 has 17 amino acids. The germline CDR1 and CDR2 sequences are SGHVS and FQNEAQ. V dropped 6 bases and J dropped 0 bases, with 18 bases sitting between them. CDR3 sequence: CASSYSGARGSYNEQFF. In DNA form, the CDR3 reads TGTGCCAGCAGTTACTCGGGAGCCAGGGGCTCCTACAATGAGCAGTTCTTC. Using reference TRBV7-8 and TRBJ2-1 for the parts outside the CDR3, the full variable domain is GAGVSQSPRYKVAKRGQDVALRCDPISGHVSLFWYQQALGQGPEFLTYFQNEAQLDKSGLPSDRFFAERPEGSVSTLKIQRTQQEDSAVYLCASSYSGARGSYNEQFFGPGTRLTVL.

This clonotype has a count of ten or more. This rearrangement joins TRBV29-1 to TRBJ1-5; unclear D gene. V lost 4 bases and J 0 bases, leaving 7 bases between the germline ends. Per germline, CDR1 SQVTM and CDR2 ANQGSEA. The CDR3 totals 13 residues. The CDR3: CSVATDSNQPQHF. The CDR3 nucleotides are TGCAGCGTTGCCACAGATAGCAATCAGCCCCAGCATTTT.